The clone carrying this TCR beta chain has ten or more counts. The data originate from a study of T cells in Graves' hyperthyroidism and ophthalmopathy. RNA transcripts gave rise to amplified TCR beta CDR3 regions. The HTBI primer set was used in a first-round RT-PCR of the TCR CDR3. TCRdb redid the calling of the multiplex PCR reads with MiXCR, one entry per CDR3 protein. Of over 200,000 distinct CDR3 sequences listed, roughly 18% were seen once; the top ten hold 35% to 50%. The TCR sequence derives from a man between 35 and 55 years old with Graves' hyperthyroidism. The specimen sequenced was blood.

As DNA, the CDR3 is TGTGCCAGCAGTTTACGGCGGAGACTCACAGATACGCAGTATTTT. This encodes CASSLRRRLTDTQYF. The chain carries TRBV27 and TRBJ2-3; D gene uncertain. Trimming stripped 2 bases from V and 2 bases from J, with 11 bases between. Germline-derived CDR1 and CDR2 are MNHEY and SMNVEV (reference sequence). CDR3 length: 15 amino acids.